These T cell receptor beta chains were read from a single sample in a study of blood T cells in healthy people across ages. TCRdb redid the calling of the 5' RACE reads with MiXCR, one entry per CDR3 protein. This table holds 1.5 million to 2 million distinct CDR3 sequences, 25% to 30% found once. The sequenced sample consisted of blood. The receptors derive from a young woman in good health. Each CDR3 is given with its conserved first and last residue. D genes are given only for firm matches. Clone size is given for some rows only: seen once, a few or many times, or a class if the clone is expanded.

TRBJ1-2 - TRBV12-5 17 - TGTGCTAGTGGTTTCCTCCTTGATAGAGGATATAACTTTGGCTACACCTTC CASGFLLDRGYNFGYTF
TRBJ2-7 - TRBV7-9 16 many TGTGCCAGCTCCTCCGAGGACAGCCAGTTCTCCTACGAGCAGTACTTC CASSSEDSQFSYEQYF
TRBJ1-2 - TRBV7-2 13 many TGTGCCAGCAGCCCCTCCCCCGCTCTAGGCTACACCTTC CASSPSPALGYTF
TRBJ2-1 - TRBV15 13 few TGTGCCACCAGGTGGTCCGATTCGGATGAGCAGTTCTTC CATRWSDSDEQFF
TRBJ1-2 - TRBV6-6 13 - TGTGCCAGCAGTTACAACCCCAGGGATGGCTACACCTTC CASSYNPRDGYTF
TRBJ1-4 - TRBV29-1 13 few TGTAGCGTTGGGAGTAGGAATAATGAAAAACTGTTTTTT CSVGSRNNEKLFF
TRBJ2-7 TRBD2 TRBV19 15 - TGTGCCAGTACCTCGGGCCTAGCGGGGCCCTACGAGCAGTACTTC CASTSGLAGPYEQYF
TRBJ1-2 - TRBV7-9 15 - TGTGCCGGCAGCTCAATCCCCTCGTTTGGGCATGGCTACACCTTC CAGSSIPSFGHGYTF
TRBJ2-2 TRBD2 TRBV29-1 16 few TGCAGCGTTGTAGTTAGCGGGAGGGCGAACACCGGGGAGCTGTTTTTT CSVVVSGRANTGELFF
TRBJ1-1 - TRBV12-3/TRBV12-4 14 few TGTGCCAGCAAAACGCCAGGGATGAACACTGAAGCTTTCTTT CASKTPGMNTEAFF
TRBJ1-1 TRBD1 TRBV20-1 13 - TGCAGTGCCAGACTAACAGGGGGCGGACGAGCTTTCTTT CSARLTGGGRAFF